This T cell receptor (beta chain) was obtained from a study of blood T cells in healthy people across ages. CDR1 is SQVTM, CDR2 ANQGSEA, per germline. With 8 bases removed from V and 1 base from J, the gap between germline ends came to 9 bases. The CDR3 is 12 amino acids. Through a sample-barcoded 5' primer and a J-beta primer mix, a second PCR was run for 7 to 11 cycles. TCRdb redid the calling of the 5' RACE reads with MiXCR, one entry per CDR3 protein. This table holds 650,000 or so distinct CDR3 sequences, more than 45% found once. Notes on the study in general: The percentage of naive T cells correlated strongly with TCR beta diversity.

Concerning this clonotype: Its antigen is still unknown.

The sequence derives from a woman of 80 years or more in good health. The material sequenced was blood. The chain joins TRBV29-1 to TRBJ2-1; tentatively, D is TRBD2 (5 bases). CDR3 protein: CSLGESYNEQFF. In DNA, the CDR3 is TGCAGCCTGGGAGAATCCTACAATGAGCAGTTCTTC.